Presented here are 17 T cell receptor beta chains from one specimen sequenced in a study of regulatory T cells in long-lasting Graves disease. With iRepertoire HTBI primers and Arm-PCR of CDR3 regions, TCR beta libraries were built. Each CDR3 protein is one row after TCRdb ran MiXCR on the multiplex PCR reads. The data contain a few hundred thousand distinct CDR3 sequences, 15% of them singletons. As to time point: newly diagnosed GD, antithyroid drugs for less than 3 months. From RNA extracted from PBMCs, the TCR library was made. The same data also contributed to another study, on T cells in Graves' hyperthyroidism and ophthalmopathy.

The sequencing used peripheral blood mononuclear cells (PBMCs), collected at new diagnosis, from a patient treated with antithyroid drugs. The source is a woman in her thirties or forties with Graves disease.

CDR3 sequence reads: CATSRDGVGGRGSEQFF. CDR3 in DNA: TGTGCCACCAGCAGAGATGGGGTTGGCGGGAGGGGCAGTGAGCAGTTCTTC. V and J are TRBV15 and TRBJ2-1; TRBD2 aligns across 9 bases. Trimming cost V 0 bases and J 9 bases; bases outside gene matches: 12. CDR3 length equals 17 residues. Per the germline V gene, CDR1 is LNHNV and CDR2 is YYDKDF (reference sequence).

The table lists this clonotype with many counts. The J gene is TRBJ1-2, the V gene TRBV14; D is ambiguous. The CDR3 runs 13 residues. Deletions cut 5 bases from V and 5 bases from J, with 12 bases between. Germline V gene lookup returns CDR1 SGHDN and CDR2 FVKESK. The DNA of the CDR3 is TGTGCCAGCAGCAAGGGAGGAGGGTATGGCTACACCTTC. Amino acid sequence: CASSKGGGYGYTF.

This clonotype was seen at least ten times. The chain combines TRBV11-2 with TRBJ1-4; possible D gene TRBD1, 6 bases. Germline values: CDR1 SGHAT, CDR2 FQNNGV. The CDR3 extends over 15 amino acids. V was clipped by 5 bases and J by 7 bases, with 17 bases between them. CDR3 in amino acids: CASSPEGQWGEKLFF. For the CDR3, the DNA is TGTGCCAGCAGCCCAGAGGGACAATGGGGTGAAAAACTGTTTTTT.

This clonotype appeared many times. The genes are TRBV5-1 and TRBJ2-7; 7 bases align to TRBD1. Losses at the gene ends were 4 bases for V and 0 bases for J; bases not matched to a gene: 7. Germline assignment: CDR1 SGHRS and CDR2 YFSETQ. This CDR3 comprises 15 residues. The CDR3 coding sequence is TGCGCCAGCAGCGGCCGGGACAGATACTCCTACGAGCAGTACTTC. It encodes CASSGRDRYSYEQYF.

This clonotype was detected only a few times. CDR3 DNA sequence: TGTGCCAGCAGCTTAACACTAGCGGGAGGACGAAATGAGCAGTTCTTC. Residues: CASSLTLAGGRNEQFF. The V gene is TRBV7-3, the J gene TRBJ2-1; 12 nucleotides align to TRBD2. This CDR3 comprises 16 residues. The V segment lost 0 bases and the J segment 7 bases; nucleotides outside the gene matches: 4. Germline V gene lookup returns CDR1 SGHTA and CDR2 FQGTGA.

The rearrangement joins TRBV18 to TRBJ1-1, with D possibly matching TRBD1 (6 bases). Trimming left V 5 bases short and J 0 bases short, with 10 bases between. Germline values: CDR1 KGHSH, CDR2 LQKENI. The CDR3 has 14 amino acids. In DNA, the CDR3 is TGTGCCAGCTCAGAGGGGGTTCTGAACACTGAAGCTTTCTTT. This encodes CASSEGVLNTEAFF.

The V gene is TRBV3-1, the J gene TRBJ1-3, with 8 bases fitting TRBD1. V was pared by 2 bases and J by 8 bases, with 8 bases of the junction left unmatched. The CDR3 is 15 residues long. CDR1 is LGHDT, CDR2 YNNKEL, per germline (reference sequence). CDR3 coding DNA: TGTGCCAGCAGCCAACCGACAGGGGACGCAGACACCATATATTTT. This encodes CASSQPTGDADTIYF. Filled out from reference TRBV3-1 and TRBJ1-3, the complete variable domain reads DTAVSQTPKYLVTQMGNDKSIKCEQNLGHDTMYWYKQDSKKFLKIMFSYNNKELIINETVPNRFSPKSPDKAHLNLHINSLELGDSAVYFCASSQPTGDADTIYFGEGSWLTVV.

This clonotype was observed a handful of times. The chain combines TRBV13 with TRBJ1-1; TRBD1 agrees at 10 bases. Germline trimming cut 5 bases from V and 5 bases from J; bases unmatched to any gene: 8. Germline lookup yields CDR1 PRHDT and CDR2 FYEKMQ (reference sequence). The CDR3 has 15 amino acids. CDR3 nucleotides: TGTGCCAGCAGCCCAACCGGGACAGGGGATACTGAAGCTTTCTTT. This sequence encodes CASSPTGTGDTEAFF.

CDR3 in amino acids: CASSRDRVGEQYF. The CDR3 DNA is TGTGCCAGCAGCCGGGACAGGGTCGGCGAGCAGTACTTC. This rearrangement joins TRBV2 to TRBJ2-7; 9 bases map to TRBD1. CDR3 length: 13 residues. Germline V gene data show CDR1 as SNHLY and CDR2 as FYNNEI. J gave up 6 bases and V 6 bases, and 6 bases lay outside the gene matches.

The sample holds a few counts of this clonotype. This rearrangement joins TRBV5-1 to TRBJ1-2, with TRBD1 identical over 7 bases. V shed 4 bases and J 0 bases; nucleotides not matched to a gene: 15. This CDR3 has 18 residues. Germline V gene data show CDR1 as SGHRS and CDR2 as YFSETQ. CDR3 nucleotide sequence: TGCGCCAGCAGCCAAGCTCCGGGGGGACAGTCGGCTAACTATGGCTACACCTTC. Translated, it gives CASSQAPGGQSANYGYTF.

This clonotype occurred a few times. V and J are TRBV3-1 and TRBJ2-1; weak D call: TRBD2 (6 bases). The V gene lost 5 bases and the J gene lost 2 bases, with 7 bases spanning the gap. There are 13 residues in the CDR3. Germline assignment: CDR1 LGHDT and CDR2 YNNKEL (reference sequence). CDR3 loop: CASSWTTYNEQFF. CDR3 DNA sequence: TGTGCCAGCAGCTGGACTACCTACAATGAGCAGTTCTTC.

Of note for this clonotype: This may come from a read error, since a much larger clone is one base off. This chain joins TRBV3-1 and TRBJ2-3; D possibly corresponds to TRBD2 (5 bases). The CDR3 contains 16 residues. The germline gives CDR1 LGHDT, CDR2 YNNKEL (reference sequence). The CDR3 DNA is TGTGCCAGCGGCCAACCTAGCTGGTCCCTACCAGATACGCAGTATTTT. This encodes CASGQPSWSLPDTQYF.

In the case of this clonotype: A single base separates this from a much larger clone, so it may be a read error. The chain is built from TRBV18 and TRBJ2-5; the D is unclear. This CDR3 region has 15 residues. Germline values: CDR1 KGHSH, CDR2 LQKENI. Trimming removed 0 bases at V and 4 bases at J, with 12 bases between. CDR3 region: CASSPPPGLGETQYF. Written as DNA, the CDR3 is TGTGCCAGCTCACCACCGCCTGGGCTGGGAGAGACCCAGTACTTC.

This clonotype occurred a few times. The V call is TRBV10-3, the J call TRBJ1-3, with D possibly being TRBD1 (5 bases). Trimming took off 4 bases at V and 0 bases at J, with 16 bases between the two ends. Germline CDR1 ENHRY, CDR2 SYGVKD. The CDR3 length is 17 residues. CDR3 residues: CAISARDGARSGNTIYF. CDR3 in DNA: TGTGCCATCAGTGCTCGGGACGGAGCGCGCTCTGGAAACACCATATATTTT.

The chain recombines TRBV9 with TRBJ2-2; no clear D. V lost 0 bases, J lost 6 bases, and 6 bases lay in between. Germline V gene sequence: CDR1 SGDLS, CDR2 YYNGEE. CDR3 length: 13 residues. The CDR3 bases are TGTGCCAGCAGCGTAGTCAGCGCCGGGGAGCTGTTTTTT. Its protein is CASSVVSAGELFF.

There are many counts of this clonotype. The rearrangement joins TRBV28 to TRBJ1-5, with a tentative D call TRBD1 (6 bases). V was clipped by 7 bases and J by 1 base, with 11 bases between them. CDR1 and CDR2 (germline): MDHEN, SYDVKM. The CDR3 loop spans 14 amino acids. CDR3 DNA: TGTGCCAGCACCCAAGGGGGGAGCAATCAGCCCCAGCATTTT. It is translated as CASTQGGSNQPQHF.

This sequence joins TRBV4-3 and TRBJ2-2, with a tentative D call TRBD2 (5 bases). The CDR3 extends over 17 amino acids. Germline values: CDR1 LGHNA, CDR2 YSLEER. The germline V and J ends were trimmed by 3 bases and 3 bases, with 17 bases remaining between them. CDR3 protein: CASSQRAGGWDTGELFF. For the CDR3, the DNA is TGCGCCAGCAGCCAGCGTGCAGGAGGTTGGGACACCGGGGAGCTGTTTTTT.